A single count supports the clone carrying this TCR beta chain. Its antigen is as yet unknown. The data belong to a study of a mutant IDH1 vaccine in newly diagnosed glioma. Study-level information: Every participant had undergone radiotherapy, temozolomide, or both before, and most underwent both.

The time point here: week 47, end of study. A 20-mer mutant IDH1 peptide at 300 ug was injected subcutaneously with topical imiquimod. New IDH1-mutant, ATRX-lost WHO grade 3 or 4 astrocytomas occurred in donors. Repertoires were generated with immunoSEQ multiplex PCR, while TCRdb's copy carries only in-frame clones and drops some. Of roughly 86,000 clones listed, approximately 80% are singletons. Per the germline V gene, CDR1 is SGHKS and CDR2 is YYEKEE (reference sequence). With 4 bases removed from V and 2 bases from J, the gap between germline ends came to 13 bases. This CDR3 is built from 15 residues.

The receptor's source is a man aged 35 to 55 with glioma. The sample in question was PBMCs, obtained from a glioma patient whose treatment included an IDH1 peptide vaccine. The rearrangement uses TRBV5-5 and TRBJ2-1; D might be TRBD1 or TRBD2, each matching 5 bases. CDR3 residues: CASSLGRSTYNEQFF. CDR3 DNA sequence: TGTGCCAGCAGCCTGGGACGGAGTACCTACAATGAGCAGTTCTTC.